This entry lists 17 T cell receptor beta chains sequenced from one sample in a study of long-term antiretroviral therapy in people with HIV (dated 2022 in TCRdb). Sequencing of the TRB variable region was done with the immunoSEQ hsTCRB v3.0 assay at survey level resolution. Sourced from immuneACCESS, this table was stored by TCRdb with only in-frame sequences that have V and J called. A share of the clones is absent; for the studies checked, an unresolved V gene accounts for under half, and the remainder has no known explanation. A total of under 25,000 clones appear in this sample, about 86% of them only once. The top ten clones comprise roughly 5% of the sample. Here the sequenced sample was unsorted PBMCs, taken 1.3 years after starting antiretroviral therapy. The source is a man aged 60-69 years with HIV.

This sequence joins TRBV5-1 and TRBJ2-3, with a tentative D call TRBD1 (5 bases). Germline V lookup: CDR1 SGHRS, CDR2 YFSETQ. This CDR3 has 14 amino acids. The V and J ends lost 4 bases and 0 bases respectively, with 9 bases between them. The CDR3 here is CASSPQGSTDTQYF. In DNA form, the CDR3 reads TGCGCCAGCAGCCCTCAGGGAAGCACAGATACGCAGTATTTT.

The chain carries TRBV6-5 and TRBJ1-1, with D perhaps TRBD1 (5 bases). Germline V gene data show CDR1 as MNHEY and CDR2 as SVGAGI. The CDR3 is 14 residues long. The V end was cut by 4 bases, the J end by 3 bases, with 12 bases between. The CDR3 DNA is TGTGCCAGCAGTTCACGGGGGTCGGACACTGAAGCTTTCTTT. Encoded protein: CASSSRGSDTEAFF.

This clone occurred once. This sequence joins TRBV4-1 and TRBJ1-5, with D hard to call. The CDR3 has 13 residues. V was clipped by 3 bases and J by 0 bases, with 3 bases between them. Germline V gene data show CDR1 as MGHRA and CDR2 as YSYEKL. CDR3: CASSQDSNQPQHF. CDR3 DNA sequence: TGCGCCAGCAGCCAGGATAGCAATCAGCCCCAGCATTTT.

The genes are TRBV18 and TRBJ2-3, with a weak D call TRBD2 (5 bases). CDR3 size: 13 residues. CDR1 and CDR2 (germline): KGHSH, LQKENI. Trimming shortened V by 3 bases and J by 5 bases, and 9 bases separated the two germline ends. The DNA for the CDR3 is TGTGCCAGCTCACCCAGGACTTTAGATACGCAGTATTTT. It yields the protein CASSPRTLDTQYF.

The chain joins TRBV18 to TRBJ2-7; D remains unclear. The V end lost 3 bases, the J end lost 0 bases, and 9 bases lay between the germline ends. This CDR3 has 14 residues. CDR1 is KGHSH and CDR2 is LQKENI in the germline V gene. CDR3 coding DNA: TGTGCCAGCTCACCGTCCGCTAGCTCCTACGAGCAGTACTTC. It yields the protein CASSPSASSYEQYF.

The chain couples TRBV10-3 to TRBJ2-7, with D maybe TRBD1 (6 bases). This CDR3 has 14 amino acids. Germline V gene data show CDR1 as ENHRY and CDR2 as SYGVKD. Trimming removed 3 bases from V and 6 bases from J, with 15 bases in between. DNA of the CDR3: TGTGCCATCAGTGATAGGGCAGGGGATTCCGAGCAGTACTTC. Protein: CAISDRAGDSEQYF.

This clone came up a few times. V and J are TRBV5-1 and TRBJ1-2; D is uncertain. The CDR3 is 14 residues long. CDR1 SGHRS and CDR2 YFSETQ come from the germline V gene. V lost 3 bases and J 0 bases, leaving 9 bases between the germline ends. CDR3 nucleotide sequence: TGCGCCAGCAGCTCCGGATTAACTAACTATGGCTACACCTTC. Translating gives CASSSGLTNYGYTF.

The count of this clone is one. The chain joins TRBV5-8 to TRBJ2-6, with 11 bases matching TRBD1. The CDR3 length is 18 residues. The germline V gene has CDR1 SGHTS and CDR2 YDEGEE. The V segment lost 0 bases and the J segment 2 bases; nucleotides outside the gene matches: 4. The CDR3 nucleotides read TGTGCCAGCAGCTTGGGCGGACAGGGGGCGACTGGGGCCAACGTCCTGACTTTC. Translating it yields CASSLGGQGATGANVLTF.

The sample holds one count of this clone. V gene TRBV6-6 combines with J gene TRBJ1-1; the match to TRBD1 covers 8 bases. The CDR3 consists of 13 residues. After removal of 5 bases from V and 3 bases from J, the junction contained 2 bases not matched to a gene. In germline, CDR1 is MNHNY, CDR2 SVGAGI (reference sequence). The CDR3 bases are TGTGCCAGCAGTACGGACAGGGACACTGAAGCTTTCTTT. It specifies CASSTDRDTEAFF.

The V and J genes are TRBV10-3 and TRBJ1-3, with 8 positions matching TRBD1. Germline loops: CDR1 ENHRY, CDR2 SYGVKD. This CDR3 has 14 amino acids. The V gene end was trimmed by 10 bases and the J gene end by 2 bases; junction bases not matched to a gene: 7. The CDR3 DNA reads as TGTGCCAGCTCCCCGACAGGGGCTGGAAACACCATATATTTT. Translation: CASSPTGAGNTIYF.

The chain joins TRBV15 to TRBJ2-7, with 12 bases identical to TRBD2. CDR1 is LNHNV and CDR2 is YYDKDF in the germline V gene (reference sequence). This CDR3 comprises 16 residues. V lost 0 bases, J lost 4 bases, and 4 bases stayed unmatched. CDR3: CATSRELAGGLYEQYF. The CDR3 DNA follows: TGTGCCACCAGCAGAGAACTAGCGGGAGGTCTGTACGAGCAGTACTTC.

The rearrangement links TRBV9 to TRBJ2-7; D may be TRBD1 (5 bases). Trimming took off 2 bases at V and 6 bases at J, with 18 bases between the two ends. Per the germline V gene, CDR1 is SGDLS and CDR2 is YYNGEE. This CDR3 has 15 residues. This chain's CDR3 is CASSVTETTLVEQYF. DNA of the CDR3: TGTGCCAGCAGCGTGACAGAGACAACTCTCGTCGAGCAGTACTTC.

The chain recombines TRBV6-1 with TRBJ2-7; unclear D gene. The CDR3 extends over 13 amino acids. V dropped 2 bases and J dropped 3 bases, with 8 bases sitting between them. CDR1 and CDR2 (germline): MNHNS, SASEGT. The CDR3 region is CASSETDYYEQYF. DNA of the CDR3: TGTGCCAGCAGTGAAACTGATTACTACGAGCAGTACTTC.

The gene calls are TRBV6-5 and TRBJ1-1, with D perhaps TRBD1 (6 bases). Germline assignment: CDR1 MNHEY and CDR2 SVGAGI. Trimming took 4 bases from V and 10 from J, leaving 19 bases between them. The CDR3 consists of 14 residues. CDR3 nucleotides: TGTGCCAGCAGTTCCTTCAATGGGGGGCAAAGAGCTTTCTTT. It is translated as CASSSFNGGQRAFF.

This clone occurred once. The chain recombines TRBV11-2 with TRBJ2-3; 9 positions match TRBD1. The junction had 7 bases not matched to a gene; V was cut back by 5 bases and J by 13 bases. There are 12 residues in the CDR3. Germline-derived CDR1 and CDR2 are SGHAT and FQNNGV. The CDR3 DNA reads TGTGCCAGCAGCGATGACAGGGGGGTTGAGTATTTT. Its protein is CASSDDRGVEYF.

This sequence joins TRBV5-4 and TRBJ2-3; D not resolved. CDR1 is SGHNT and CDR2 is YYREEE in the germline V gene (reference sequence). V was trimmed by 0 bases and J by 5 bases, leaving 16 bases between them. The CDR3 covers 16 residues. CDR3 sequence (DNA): TGTGCCAGCAGCTTGGGGCTAGAGTTACGCGGAGATACGCAGTATTTT. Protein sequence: CASSLGLELRGDTQYF.

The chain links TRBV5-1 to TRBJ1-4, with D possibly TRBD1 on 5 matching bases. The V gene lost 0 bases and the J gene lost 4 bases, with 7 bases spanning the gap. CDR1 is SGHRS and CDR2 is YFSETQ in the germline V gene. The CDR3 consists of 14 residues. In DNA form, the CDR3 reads TGCGCCAGCAGCTTGGCAGGGTATAATGAAAAACTGTTTTTT. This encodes CASSLAGYNEKLFF.